These 8 T cell receptor beta chains came from one sample sequenced in a study of blood T cell repertoires in COVID-19. Profiling relied on immunoSEQ multiplex PCR, and the TCRdb table lists in-frame clones only, not all of them. The table lists 150,000 to 200,000 clones, approximately 83% of them singletons, with less than 3% in the top ten. Sequenced input: peripheral blood. These receptors all come from a human donor with acute or convalescent COVID-19. The donor label of this sample is uncertain.

Ten or more counts support this clone. J is TRBJ2-7 and V is TRBV9, with D tentatively TRBD1 (6 bases). Germline V gene data show CDR1 as SGDLS and CDR2 as YYNGEE. V shed 0 bases and J shed 2 bases, with 21 bases lying between them. This CDR3 contains 18 residues. The CDR3 DNA reads as TGTGCCAGCAGCGTAGATGTAGGGGGAATGGGGACCACCTACGAGCAGTACTTC. This encodes CASSVDVGGMGTTYEQYF.

The rearrangement uses TRBV10-3 and TRBJ2-7, with 7 bases lining up with TRBD1. CDR1 is ENHRY, CDR2 SYGVKD, per germline. Trimming cost V 6 bases and J 5 bases; bases outside gene matches: 4. This CDR3 is 12 amino acids long. The CDR3 nucleotides read TGTGCCATCAGCGTAGGGGGCCACGAGCAGTACTTC. It encodes CAISVGGHEQYF.

This clone was seen repeatedly, ten times or more. This chain uses TRBV19 with TRBJ2-6; TRBD2 might be the D (6 bases). The CDR3 runs to 17 residues. V gave up 1 base and J gave up 1 base, with 11 bases separating them. Germline V gives CDR1 LNHDA, CDR2 SQIVND (reference sequence). The CDR3 reads CASSIAPGESGANVLTF. In DNA, the CDR3 is TGTGCCAGTAGTATAGCTCCGGGGGAGTCTGGGGCCAACGTCCTGACTTTC.

The rearrangement joins TRBV6-5 to TRBJ2-2, with D possibly being TRBD2 (5 bases). The CDR3 runs to 15 residues. Trimming cost V 2 bases and J 1 base, with 8 bases left between them. CDR1 MNHEY and CDR2 SVGAGI come from the germline V gene. The CDR3 loop is CASSYDGMNTGELFF. The CDR3 DNA reads as TGTGCCAGCAGTTACGACGGGATGAACACCGGGGAGCTGTTTTTT.

This clone was seen once. The DNA of the CDR3 is TGTGCCAGCTCACCGGGACAGGGGGAATCACCCCTCCACTTT. Protein product: CASSPGQGESPLHF. The chain recombines TRBV18 with TRBJ1-6; TRBD1 aligns across 11 bases. The V gene end was trimmed by 3 bases and the J gene end by 10 bases; junction bases not matched to a gene: 2. Germline V gives CDR1 KGHSH, CDR2 LQKENI. The length of the CDR3 is 14 residues.

V and J are TRBV5-1 and TRBJ1-2; D is possibly TRBD1 (6 bases). The length of the CDR3 is 12 residues. Trimming took off 4 bases at V and 6 bases at J, with 10 bases between the two ends. The germline V gene encodes CDR1 SGHRS and CDR2 YFSETQ. CDR3 protein: CASSEDSHGYTF. The CDR3 DNA follows: TGCGCCAGCAGCGAGGACAGCCATGGCTACACCTTC.

The chain couples TRBV11-1 to TRBJ1-1; 8 bases line up with TRBD1. Germline-derived CDR1 and CDR2 are SGHAT and FQDESV (reference sequence). V lost 3 bases, J lost 6 bases, and 9 bases stayed unmatched. CDR3 length: 15 amino acids. The CDR3 DNA is TGTGCCAGCAGCTTTCTTCTAACAGGGGGAGCTGAAGCTTTCTTT. Translation: CASSFLLTGGAEAFF. Full variable domain (missing parts from reference TRBV11-1 and TRBJ1-1): EAEVAQSPRYKITEKSQAVAFWCDPISGHATLYWYRQILGQGPELLVQFQDESVVDDSQLPKDRFSAERLKGVDSTLKIQPAELGDSAMYLCASSFLLTGGAEAFFGQGTRLTVV.

This chain links TRBV4-1 with TRBJ2-7; 10 bases line up with TRBD1. Germline V CDR1 and CDR2: MGHRA, YSYEKL. After removal of 1 base from V and 2 bases from J, the junction contained 5 bases not matched to a gene. CDR3 length equals 16 residues. The CDR3 DNA reads TGCGCCAGCAGCCAAGTGTCAGGACAGGGGGCCTACGAGCAGTACTTC. Protein sequence: CASSQVSGQGAYEQYF.